The rows below give T cell receptor beta chains drawn from one sample of a study of beta chain features in type 1 diabetes. Profiling relied on immunoSEQ multiplex PCR, and the TCRdb table lists in-frame clones only, not all of them. There are hundreds of thousands of clones in the sample; around 15% occur only once, and about 0.086% lies in the top ten. Sequences were obtained from naive CD4+ T cells from blood. Receptors originate from a man between 18 and 29 years old in good health. The CDR3 runs from the conserved cysteine through the conserved F or W. D genes are given only for firm matches. Size values are once, few and many counts, or a class for expanded clones, and some rows have none.

clone size: -; D gene: TRBD1; V gene: TRBV7-2; J gene: TRBJ1-5; CDR3 DNA: TGTGCCAGCAGCTTGGTGGACAGGGGAGGCAATCAGCCCCAGCATTTT; CDR3 protein: CASSLVDRGGNQPQHF
clone size: few; D gene: -; V gene: TRBV6-6; J gene: TRBJ1-2; CDR3 DNA: TGTGCCAGCAGTTACACGGAAAGGGCGGGCTATGGCTACACCTTC; CDR3 protein: CASSYTERAGYGYTF
clone size: -; D gene: -; V gene: TRBV7-2; J gene: TRBJ1-6; CDR3 DNA: TGTGCCAGCAGCTTTCGGAGCAGCGGGTCACCCCTCCACTTT; CDR3 protein: CASSFRSSGSPLHF
clone size: -; D gene: -; V gene: TRBV7-3; J gene: TRBJ2-7; CDR3 DNA: TGTGCCAGCAGCCCCGGTCTCGCCTCTGGGGAGCAGTACTTC; CDR3 protein: CASSPGLASGEQYF
clone size: -; D gene: -; V gene: TRBV15; J gene: TRBJ1-2; CDR3 DNA: TGTGCCACCAGCAGAGGCTTTTCGAGGGACTATGGCTACACCTTC; CDR3 protein: CATSRGFSRDYGYTF
clone size: -; D gene: -; V gene: TRBV28; J gene: TRBJ1-2; CDR3 DNA: TGTGCCAGCAGTTTGAGGGAAAACTATGGCTACACCTTC; CDR3 protein: CASSLRENYGYTF
clone size: few; D gene: -; V gene: TRBV7-2; J gene: TRBJ2-3; CDR3 DNA: TGTGCCAGCAGCTTAGTTCCGGAGGGTACGCAGTATTTT; CDR3 protein: CASSLVPEGTQYF
clone size: -; D gene: -; V gene: TRBV6-1; J gene: TRBJ2-5; CDR3 DNA: TGTGCCAGCACAGAGAGAGAGACCCAGTACTTC; CDR3 protein: CASTERETQYF
clone size: -; D gene: -; V gene: TRBV5-4; J gene: TRBJ1-5; CDR3 DNA: TGTGCCAGCAGCAGGACACCTAGCAATCAGCCCCAGCATTTT; CDR3 protein: CASSRTPSNQPQHF
clone size: few; D gene: TRBD1; V gene: TRBV10-3; J gene: TRBJ1-4; CDR3 DNA: TGTGCCATCAGTGACAGGGGGAGAAGTGAAAAACTGTTTTTT; CDR3 protein: CAISDRGRSEKLFF
clone size: -; D gene: TRBD1; V gene: TRBV10-3; J gene: TRBJ2-7; CDR3 DNA: TGTGCCATCACCCCCGGGACAGGGATGGCCTACGAGCAGTACTTC; CDR3 protein: CAITPGTGMAYEQYF
clone size: -; D gene: TRBD1; V gene: TRBV5-6; J gene: TRBJ1-2; CDR3 DNA: TGTGCCAGCAGCGGCGGGACAGGGCGGTGGTATGGCTACACCTTC; CDR3 protein: CASSGGTGRWYGYTF
clone size: few; D gene: -; V gene: TRBV7-2; J gene: TRBJ1-2; CDR3 DNA: TGTGCCAGCAGCACGCCAGCCGAACTTAACTATGGCTACACCTTC; CDR3 protein: CASSTPAELNYGYTF
clone size: few; D gene: -; V gene: TRBV18; J gene: TRBJ2-1; CDR3 DNA: TGTGCCAGCTCACCACAGGGGGCCTACAATGAGCAGTTCTTC; CDR3 protein: CASSPQGAYNEQFF
clone size: -; D gene: -; V gene: TRBV5-1; J gene: TRBJ1-1; CDR3 DNA: TGCGCCAGCAGCAGTTCGAACACTGAAGCTTTCTTT; CDR3 protein: CASSSSNTEAFF
clone size: few; D gene: TRBD1; V gene: TRBV10-3; J gene: TRBJ2-2; CDR3 DNA: TGTGCCATGCGGTGGGACAGGGGAAGCGGGGAGCTGTTTTTT; CDR3 protein: CAMRWDRGSGELFF
clone size: -; D gene: -; V gene: TRBV10-3; J gene: TRBJ1-2; CDR3 DNA: TGCGCTGTACAGCGGGGCGCCTATGGCTACACCTTC; CDR3 protein: CAVQRGAYGYTF
clone size: -; D gene: TRBD1; V gene: TRBV6-6; J gene: TRBJ1-5; CDR3 DNA: TGTGCCAGCAGTGCGGGACAGGGGGAAAGTCAGCCCCAGCATTTT; CDR3 protein: CASSAGQGESQPQHF
clone size: few; D gene: TRBD1; V gene: TRBV23-1; J gene: TRBJ2-7; CDR3 DNA: TGCGCCAAGGTAGACAGGGCCTGTTGTAGAGCGGCCTACGAGCAGTACTTC; CDR3 protein: CAKVDRACCRAAYEQYF
clone size: many; D gene: -; V gene: TRBV6-6; J gene: TRBJ1-4; CDR3 DNA: TGTGCCAGCAGTTACGGGGAAAAACTGTTTTTT; CDR3 protein: CASSYGEKLFF
clone size: -; D gene: TRBD2; V gene: TRBV28; J gene: TRBJ2-1; CDR3 DNA: TGTGCCAGCAGTCTCCCTCGTGGACTAGCGGGAGAAGAGCAGTTCTTC; CDR3 protein: CASSLPRGLAGEEQFF
clone size: few; D gene: TRBD1; V gene: TRBV19; J gene: TRBJ1-1; CDR3 DNA: TGTGCCACAAAACGGACAGGGAGGTCCCGAGCTTTCTTT; CDR3 protein: CATKRTGRSRAFF
clone size: -; D gene: TRBD2; V gene: TRBV5-6; J gene: TRBJ2-1; CDR3 DNA: TGTGCCAGCAGCGTCCTAGCGGTTAGCTCCTACAATGAGCAGTTCTTC; CDR3 protein: CASSVLAVSSYNEQFF
clone size: -; D gene: -; V gene: TRBV7-2; J gene: TRBJ2-2; CDR3 DNA: TGTGCCAGCAGGGGTATGGGACTGGCCGGGGAGCTGTTTTTT; CDR3 protein: CASRGMGLAGELFF
clone size: -; D gene: TRBD2; V gene: TRBV4-2; J gene: TRBJ2-5; CDR3 DNA: TGTGCCAGCAGCCACGGCGGAGCGGGAGGAGAAGAGACCCAGTACTTC; CDR3 protein: CASSHGGAGGEETQYF
clone size: -; D gene: -; V gene: TRBV2; J gene: TRBJ1-5; CDR3 DNA: TGTGCCAGCAGTGGGGAGGCCCGCAACAATCAGCCCCAGCATTTT; CDR3 protein: CASSGEARNNQPQHF
clone size: -; D gene: TRBD2; V gene: TRBV14; J gene: TRBJ2-1; CDR3 DNA: TGTGCCAGCAGCCACCTACCGGGACTAGCGGGCTATGAGCAGTTCTTC; CDR3 protein: CASSHLPGLAGYEQFF
clone size: few; D gene: TRBD1; V gene: TRBV6-1; J gene: TRBJ2-7; CDR3 DNA: TGTGCCAGCAGGTCGACAGGGGTTCGCCACGAGCAGTACTTC; CDR3 protein: CASRSTGVRHEQYF
clone size: few; D gene: -; V gene: TRBV5-4; J gene: TRBJ1-1; CDR3 DNA: TGTGCCAGCAGCTTGTCTGGACTCGGGGAAGCTTTCTTT; CDR3 protein: CASSLSGLGEAFF